This section outlines one T cell receptor (beta chain) sequence together with its context. This sample was taken from a study of glioma-infiltrating T cells after dendritic cell vaccination. Germline V lookup: CDR1 LNHDA, CDR2 SQIVND (reference sequence). The V end was cut by 5 bases, the J end by 5 bases, with 15 bases between. This CDR3 has 14 amino acids. Using immunoSEQ multiplex PCR, the repertoire was profiled, and TCRdb retains in-frame clones only, with some absent. The table lists roughly 100,000 clones, 80% to 85% of them singletons. The time point denotes: after dendritic cell vaccination, including at tumor progression/relapse.

Source: blood, taken after dendritic cell vaccination. The sequence was obtained from a human donor with glioblastoma. The rearrangement links TRBV19 to TRBJ2-5, with D possibly being TRBD1 (6 bases). DNA for the CDR3: TGTGCCAGTAGTCCCCAGGCAGGGGCGGAGACCCAGTACTTC. It codes for CASSPQAGAETQYF.